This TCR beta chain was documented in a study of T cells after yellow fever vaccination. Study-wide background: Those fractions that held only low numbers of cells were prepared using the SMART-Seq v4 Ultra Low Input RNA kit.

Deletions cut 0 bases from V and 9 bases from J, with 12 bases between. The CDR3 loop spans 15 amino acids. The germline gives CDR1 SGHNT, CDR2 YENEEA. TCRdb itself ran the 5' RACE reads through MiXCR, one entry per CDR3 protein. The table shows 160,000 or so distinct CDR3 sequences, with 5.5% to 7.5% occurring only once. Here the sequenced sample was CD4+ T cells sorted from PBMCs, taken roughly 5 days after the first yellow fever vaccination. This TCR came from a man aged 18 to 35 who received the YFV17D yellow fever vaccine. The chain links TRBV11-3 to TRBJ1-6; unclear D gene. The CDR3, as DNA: TGTGCCAGCAGCTTAGATTCGGATTCGACTTCACCCCTCCACTTT. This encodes CASSLDSDSTSPLHF.